The rows below give T cell receptor beta chains drawn from one sample of a study of control samples from healthy donors and cancer patients. The repertoire was sequenced with immunoSEQ multiplex PCR; TCRdb's copy has only in-frame clones and lacks some. The table has roughly 41,000 clones, around 94% seen once; the top ten hold approximately 24%. Sequencing input: blood. These receptors were obtained from a man aged 55-75 years in good health. Each CDR3 is given with its conserved first and last residue. D genes are given only for firm matches. Clone size is not always given. Where it is, it says once, few, many or a class for expanded clones.

cdr3_length,clone_size,d_call,j_call,v_call,cdr3_aa,cdr3_nt
16,NA,NA,TRBJ1-1,TRBV9,CASSVAGVGLNTEAFF,TGTGCCAGCAGCGTAGCTGGGGTGGGACTGAACACTGAAGCTTTCTTT
14,NA,NA,TRBJ1-4,TRBV7-2,CASSLSGLNEKLFF,TGTGCCAGCAGCTTGTCGGGACTTAATGAAAAACTGTTTTTT
18,NA,TRBD2,TRBJ2-6,TRBV7-8,CASSLEASGSPGANVLTF,TGTGCCAGCAGCTTAGAGGCTAGCGGGAGTCCTGGGGCCAACGTCCTGACTTTC
16,NA,NA,TRBJ2-4,TRBV25-1,CASRLVGSLAKNIQYF,TGTGCCAGCAGGTTGGTGGGCAGCCTAGCCAAAAACATTCAGTACTTC
19,NA,TRBD2,TRBJ2-3,TRBV11-3,CASSPMTSGRTQGSDTQYF,TGTGCCAGCAGCCCTATGACTAGCGGGAGGACCCAGGGGTCGGATACGCAGTATTTT
19,NA,TRBD2,TRBJ2-3,TRBV6-2/TRBV6-3,CASSYESASGTSSTDTQYF,TGTGCCAGCAGTTACGAGTCGGCTAGCGGGACGTCTAGCACAGATACGCAGTATTTT
14,once,NA,TRBJ1-1,TRBV28,CASTSPGQLTEAFF,TGTGCCAGCACTTCCCCCGGACAGCTCACTGAAGCTTTCTTT
18,NA,TRBD2,TRBJ2-1,TRBV27,CASSFFSTTSGRHNEQFF,TGTGCCAGCAGTTTCTTTTCTACGACTAGCGGGAGGCACAATGAGCAGTTCTTC
16,NA,TRBD2,TRBJ2-1,TRBV25-1,CASSDRLAGGRNEQFF,TGTGCCAGCAGTGACCGACTAGCGGGAGGGAGGAATGAGCAGTTCTTC
12,NA,TRBD1,TRBJ1-5,TRBV12-3/TRBV12-4,CASRQGNQPQHF,TGTGCCAGCCGACAGGGGAATCAGCCCCAGCATTTT
15,NA,NA,TRBJ1-4,TRBV28,CASSLDLATNEKLFF,TGTGCCAGCAGCTTGGACCTTGCAACTAATGAAAAACTGTTTTTT
15,few,NA,TRBJ1-5,TRBV7-9,CASSLGGGGDQPQHF,TGTGCCAGCAGCTTAGGTGGAGGGGGGGATCAGCCCCAGCATTTT
15,NA,TRBD2,TRBJ2-7,TRBV5-4,CASSPQAGPLREQYF,TGTGCCAGCAGTCCACAAGCGGGACCCCTACGGGAGCAGTACTTC
14,NA,TRBD2,TRBJ2-7,TRBV5-4,CASSSGLASREQYF,TGTGCCAGCAGCTCCGGACTAGCAAGCCGCGAGCAGTACTTC
17,NA,NA,TRBJ2-2,TRBV4-2,CASSQDGPSEYTGELFF,TGTGCCAGCAGCCAAGATGGCCCTAGCGAATACACCGGGGAGCTGTTTTTT
15,NA,TRBD2,TRBJ2-3,TRBV5-1,CASSLASGSTDTQYF,TGCGCCAGCAGCTTGGCTAGCGGGAGCACAGATACGCAGTATTTT
17,NA,NA,TRBJ1-4,TRBV21-1,CASSKVDLRGGIEKLFF,TGTGCCAGCAGCAAAGTTGACTTAAGAGGGGGGATTGAAAAACTGTTTTTT
13,NA,NA,TRBJ1-6,TRBV10-2,CASSEGLGSPLHF,TGCGCCAGCAGTGAAGGGTTGGGTTCACCCCTCCACTTT
14,NA,NA,TRBJ1-6,TRBV7-2,CASSLGPYNSPLHF,TGTGCCAGCAGCTTAGGCCCTTATAATTCACCCCTCCACTTT
13,once,TRBD1,TRBJ1-2,TRBV10-3,CATTGTGDSGYTF,TGTGCCACCACCGGGACAGGGGATAGTGGCTACACCTTC
15,NA,NA,TRBJ2-7,TRBV2,CASSETAGQIYEQYF,TGTGCCAGCAGTGAAACCGCGGGACAGATCTACGAGCAGTACTTC
13,NA,NA,TRBJ2-7,TRBV5-4,CASSSGPAAEQYF,TGTGCCAGCAGCTCCGGACCCGCCGCGGAGCAGTACTTC
13,NA,NA,TRBJ1-1,TRBV6-5,CASSYSKNTEAFF,TGTGCCAGCAGTTACTCCAAGAACACTGAAGCTTTCTTT
15,NA,TRBD1,TRBJ1-2,TRBV11-2,CASSLGQGTRKGYTF,TGTGCCAGCAGCTTAGGACAGGGTACTCGCAAGGGCTACACCTTC
14,NA,NA,TRBJ2-3,TRBV28,CASKSGFSTDTQYF,TGTGCCAGCAAGTCAGGGTTTAGCACAGATACGCAGTATTTT
14,NA,NA,TRBJ1-4,TRBV6-1,CASSLDRSNEKLFF,TGTGCCAGCAGTCTCGACAGGTCCAATGAAAAACTGTTTTTT
13,NA,NA,TRBJ1-5,TRBV6-5,CASSRTRNQPQHF,TGTGCCAGCAGTAGGACCCGAAATCAGCCCCAGCATTTT
15,once,NA,TRBJ2-5,TRBV5-8,CANPKGVTRQETQYF,TGTGCCAATCCGAAGGGTGTGACCAGACAAGAGACCCAGTACTTC
12,NA,NA,TRBJ2-5,TRBV28,CASSGPAKTQYF,TGTGCCAGCAGCGGGCCCGCGAAGACCCAGTACTTC
16,NA,TRBD1,TRBJ2-5,TRBV6-5,CASSYSRDSAQETQYF,TGTGCCAGCAGTTACTCGAGGGACAGTGCCCAAGAGACCCAGTACTTC
13,NA,NA,TRBJ1-1,TRBV7-2,CASRNPQNTEAFF,TGTGCCAGCAGGAACCCGCAGAACACTGAAGCTTTCTTT
15,NA,NA,TRBJ1-5,TRBV7-6,CASSLGNFEGQPQHF,TGTGCCAGCAGCTTAGGAAATTTTGAGGGGCAGCCCCAGCATTTT
15,NA,TRBD1,TRBJ1-1,TRBV3-1/TRBV3-2,CASRQTGAARGEAFF,TGTGCCAGCAGACAAACAGGGGCCGCCCGAGGGGAAGCTTTCTTT
14,NA,TRBD1,TRBJ2-3,TRBV29-1,CSGEGQGVTDTQYF,TGCAGCGGGGAGGGACAGGGGGTGACAGATACGCAGTATTTT
17,NA,TRBD2,TRBJ2-5,TRBV5-8,CASNPGLAGGTWETQYF,TGTGCCAGCAACCCGGGACTAGCGGGAGGGACGTGGGAGACCCAGTACTTC
15,NA,NA,TRBJ2-1,TRBV28,CASTSLPGLYNEQFF,TGTGCCAGCACCAGTTTGCCGGGACTCTACAATGAGCAGTTCTTC
15,NA,TRBD2,TRBJ2-3,TRBV28,CASSGGSVVTDTQYF,TGTGCCAGCAGTGGCGGGAGTGTGGTCACAGATACGCAGTATTTT
18,NA,TRBD1,TRBJ1-3,TRBV9,CASSVGQGEVLYGNTIYF,TGTGCCAGCAGCGTAGGACAGGGGGAAGTTCTCTATGGAAACACCATATATTTT
12,NA,NA,TRBJ2-1,TRBV3-1/TRBV3-2,CASSQGKNEQFF,TGTGCCAGCAGCCAAGGTAAAAATGAGCAGTTCTTC
14,NA,TRBD1,TRBJ1-5,TRBV9,CASSDGQGYQPQHF,TGTGCCAGCAGCGACGGACAGGGTTATCAGCCCCAGCATTTT
13,NA,NA,TRBJ2-7,TRBV2,CASSEPAAYEQYF,TGTGCCAGCAGTGAACCGGCGGCCTACGAGCAGTACTTC
13,NA,TRBD1,TRBJ2-5,TRBV3-1/TRBV3-2,CASSPDRGETQYF,TGTGCCAGCAGCCCCGACAGGGGTGAGACCCAGTACTTC
15,NA,NA,TRBJ1-3,TRBV7-3,CASSPGTVSGNTIYF,TGTGCCAGCAGCCCCGGGACGGTCTCTGGAAACACCATATATTTT
13,NA,TRBD2,TRBJ2-1,TRBV7-8,CASSLAGGNEQFF,TGTGCCAGCAGCCTAGCGGGGGGGAATGAGCAGTTCTTC
15,NA,TRBD1,TRBJ1-1,TRBV19,CASSNRDRVYTEAFF,TGTGCCAGTAGTAACCGGGACAGGGTTTACACTGAAGCTTTCTTT
13,NA,NA,TRBJ2-3,TRBV6-5,CASSTRDVDTQYF,TGTGCCAGCAGCACCCGGGACGTAGATACGCAGTATTTT
15,NA,TRBD1,TRBJ2-6,TRBV11-2,CASSSQGAGANVLTF,TGTGCCAGCAGCTCACAGGGGGCTGGGGCCAACGTCCTGACTTTC
13,NA,NA,TRBJ1-1,TRBV9,CASSAWGYTEAFF,TGTGCCAGCAGCGCGTGGGGGTATACTGAAGCTTTCTTT
13,NA,NA,TRBJ1-1,TRBV10-3,CAIRMDDSYEAFF,TGTGCCATCAGAATGGACGACAGCTACGAAGCTTTCTTT
12,NA,NA,TRBJ1-4,TRBV5-4,CASSFLGEKLFF,TGTGCCAGCAGCTTTTTAGGGGAAAAACTGTTTTTT
18,NA,TRBD1,TRBJ2-6,TRBV30,CAWRKADRDSSGANVLTF,TGTGCCTGGAGGAAAGCCGACCGGGACAGCTCTGGGGCCAACGTCCTGACTTTC
16,NA,TRBD2,TRBJ2-1,TRBV7-2,CASSISAGTSHNEQFF,TGTGCCAGCAGCATTAGTGCGGGGACTAGTCACAATGAGCAGTTCTTC
13,once,NA,TRBJ2-1,TRBV7-9,CASSSQGNNEQFF,TGTGCCAGCAGCTCCCAGGGGAACAATGAGCAGTTCTTC
15,NA,TRBD1,TRBJ1-5,TRBV2,CASSVIGQGGQPQHF,TGTGCCAGCAGTGTAATCGGCCAGGGGGGACAGCCCCAGCATTTT
15,few,NA,TRBJ1-6,TRBV5-1,CASSLEGRTNSPLHF,TGCGCCAGCAGCTTGGAGGGCAGAACAAATTCACCCCTCCACTTT
16,NA,NA,TRBJ2-1,TRBV6-5,CASSYSSGPTYNEQFF,TGTGCCAGCAGTTACTCGAGCGGTCCGACCTACAATGAGCAGTTCTTC
12,NA,TRBD1,TRBJ2-7,TRBV10-1,CASTGGINEQYF,TGCGCCAGCACAGGGGGCATCAACGAGCAGTACTTC
18,NA,TRBD2,TRBJ2-1,TRBV10-1,CASSSSGTSGSSYNEQFF,TGCGCCAGCAGCTCGTCCGGGACTAGCGGGAGCTCCTACAATGAGCAGTTCTTC
14,once,NA,TRBJ1-2,TRBV7-8,CASSASGQDYGYTF,TGTGCCAGCAGCGCCTCGGGGCAGGACTATGGCTACACCTTC